These 31 T cell receptor beta chains were sequenced from one sample in a study of blood T cell repertoires in COVID-19 (TCRdb year 2020). Preparation of the library involved the immunoSEQ multiplex PCR assay. TCRdb stores this immuneACCESS table with in-frame sequences only. Part of the clones is absent; in the studies checked, under half of the shortfall reflects unresolved V genes, and no reason is known for the rest. Counted in this sample were 250,000 to 300,000 clones; around 87% of them appeared once. The ten largest make up 2.2% of the sample. The sequencing input was peripheral blood. These receptors were collected from a woman aged 50 to 65 who had recovered from COVID-19.

Concerning this clone itself: Distinct nucleotide sequences in the sample also encode this CDR3. This chain connects TRBV7-9 to TRBJ1-1; a weak D match, TRBD1 (5 bases). Germline V gives CDR1 SEHNR, CDR2 FQNEAQ (reference sequence). Trimming took 4 bases from V and 1 from J, leaving 7 bases between them. CDR3 length: 13 amino acids. CDR3: CASSSQGNTEAFF. CDR3 DNA: TGTGCCAGCAGCTCCCAGGGGAACACTGAAGCTTTCTTT.

V usage is TRBV7-3 and J usage is TRBJ2-5; 7 bases match TRBD2. The CDR3 is 14 residues long. Trimming at V came to 5 bases and at J to 4 bases, leaving 7 bases not matched to a gene. Germline CDR1 is SGHTA and CDR2 is FQGTGA. The CDR3 DNA is TGTGCCAGCAGCCTCAGCGGGGCGGGAGAGACCCAGTACTTC. Translation: CASSLSGAGETQYF. The variable domain in full, with the rest retrieved from reference TRBV7-3 and TRBJ2-5, is GAGVSQTPSNKVTEKGKYVELRCDPISGHTALYWYRQSLGQGPEFLIYFQGTGAADDSGLPNDRFFAVRPEGSVSTLKIQRTERGDSAVYLCASSLSGAGETQYFGPGTRLLVL.

With regard to this clone: This CDR3 is also generated by other DNA sequences in the sample. As DNA, the CDR3 is TGTGCCAGCAGCGGCGACAGGGCCGGAAACACCATATATTTT. Protein product: CASSGDRAGNTIYF. The chain employs TRBV9 and TRBJ1-3; TRBD1 agrees at 7 bases. Germline CDR1 is SGDLS and CDR2 is YYNGEE. The CDR3 is 14 residues long. Trimming cost V 3 bases and J 4 bases; bases outside gene matches: 4.

The chain links TRBV21-1 to TRBJ1-6; TRBD1, the table's D call, was not compared with the DNA. TRBV21-1 represents a pseudogene. The CDR3 totals 16 residues. The CDR3 DNA reads TGTGCCAGCAGCAAAGGATCCAGGGGAAGTCATTCACCCCTCCACTTT. Protein sequence: CASSKGSRGSHSPLHF.

The V and J genes are TRBV29-1 and TRBJ2-1, with TRBD2 matching 14 bases. CDR3 length: 14 residues. Per the germline V gene, CDR1 is SQVTM and CDR2 is ANQGSEA. Trimming removed 4 bases from V and 15 bases from J; junction bases left unmatched: 11. The CDR3 loop is CSVGGLAGEGVRFF. The CDR3 DNA follows: TGCAGCGTTGGGGGACTAGCGGGAGAAGGGGTTCGGTTCTTC.

The chain employs TRBV12-3 or TRBV12-4 and TRBJ1-3, with 9 bases matching TRBD1. This CDR3 is 13 amino acids long. Trimming at V came to 6 bases and at J to 8 bases, leaving 5 bases not matched to a gene. As DNA, the CDR3 is TGTGCCAGCAGACAGGGGGCTTCGGACACCATATATTTT. Translating gives CASRQGASDTIYF.

This chain joins TRBV10-3 and TRBJ1-2; 7 bases line up with TRBD1. V trimming: 10 bases; J trimming: 1 base; junction bases outside the gene matches: 3. CDR3 size: 12 residues. Germline CDR1 is ENHRY and CDR2 is SYGVKD. CDR3 coding DNA: TGTGCCACCAACAGGGGTAACTATGGCTACACCTTC. It yields the protein CATNRGNYGYTF.

The chain carries TRBV7-8 and TRBJ1-1; possible D gene TRBD1, 6 bases. V shed 0 bases and J shed 4 bases, with 12 bases lying between them. The germline V gene has CDR1 SGHVS and CDR2 FQNEAQ. The CDR3 is 15 amino acids. The CDR3 DNA sequence: TGTGCCAGCAGCTTAGCAGGGGGGGACGGCACTGAAGCTTTCTTT. Protein product: CASSLAGGDGTEAFF. Supplemented by reference TRBV7-8 and TRBJ1-1, the full variable domain reads GAGVSQSPRYKVAKRGQDVALRCDPISGHVSLFWYQQALGQGPEFLTYFQNEAQLDKSGLPSDRFFAERPEGSVSTLKIQRTQQEDSAVYLCASSLAGGDGTEAFFGQGTRLTVV.

V gene TRBV19 combines with J gene TRBJ1-1; possible D gene TRBD1, 5 bases. The CDR3 length is 13 residues. V lost 7 bases, J lost 4 bases, and 13 bases lay in between. Per germline, CDR1 LNHDA and CDR2 SQIVND (reference sequence). CDR3 residues: CASTQRDFTEAFF. The CDR3 bases are TGTGCCAGTACCCAACGGGACTTCACTGAAGCTTTCTTT.

This chain links TRBV5-1 with TRBJ2-7; D possibly corresponds to TRBD2 (6 bases). The CDR3 totals 13 residues. V gave up 4 bases and J gave up 4 bases, with 12 bases separating them. Germline-derived CDR1 and CDR2 are SGHRS and YFSETQ. The CDR3: CASSPGVSYEQYF. Here the CDR3 DNA reads TGCGCCAGCAGCCCGGGGGTAAGTTACGAGCAGTACTTC.

The CDR3 here is CASSLSSGYYEQYF. As DNA, the CDR3 is TGTGCCAGCAGCTTATCTAGCGGGTACTACGAGCAGTACTTC. The rearrangement joins TRBV7-2 to TRBJ2-7; TRBD2 matches 8 bases. V lost 2 bases, J lost 3 bases, and 3 bases stayed unmatched. Germline V gene data show CDR1 as SGHTA and CDR2 as FQGNSA. The length of the CDR3 is 14 residues.

This chain connects TRBV19 to TRBJ1-5; D might be TRBD1 (5 bases). This CDR3 has 15 amino acids. Trimming pared 3 bases from V and 2 bases from J, leaving 11 bases between. Germline CDR1 LNHDA, CDR2 SQIVND (reference sequence). CDR3 in DNA: TGTGCCAGTAGTATTAACCCGGGGGGCAATCAGCCCCAGCATTTT. Protein product: CASSINPGGNQPQHF.

J is TRBJ1-2 and V is TRBV7-2; TRBD1 aligns across 7 bases. The V gene end was trimmed by 8 bases and the J gene end by 13 bases; junction bases not matched to a gene: 19. The germline CDR1 and CDR2 sequences are SGHTA and FQGNSA. The CDR3 length is 14 residues. The CDR3 sequence: CASGPGTDFTRRTF. The CDR3 DNA is TGTGCCAGCGGGCCCGGGACAGATTTTACAAGGCGCACCTTC.

The gene calls are TRBV7-9 and TRBJ2-6, with D possibly TRBD1 on 8 matching bases. Germline loops: CDR1 SEHNR, CDR2 FQNEAQ (reference sequence). This CDR3 has 17 residues. The ends were cut back, 4 bases at V and 2 bases at J, with 15 bases in the middle. The CDR3 region is CASSSDRGGAGANVLTF. CDR3 coding DNA: TGTGCCAGCAGCTCAGACAGGGGAGGGGCTGGGGCCAACGTCCTGACTTTC.

This chain uses TRBV3-1 (or the pseudogene TRBV3-2) with TRBJ2-5, with 9 bases matching TRBD1. V lost 7 bases, J lost 4 bases, and 16 bases stayed unmatched. Germline CDR1 is LGHDT and CDR2 is YNNKEL (reference sequence). The CDR3 covers 17 residues. The CDR3 region has the DNA TGTGCCAGCATCAACTTTTGGACAGGGGTTCCACCAGAGACCCAGTACTTC. As protein: CASINFWTGVPPETQYF.

The DNA of the CDR3 is TGTGCCAGCAGTTGGACGGAGGGTGGAACTGAAGCTTTCTTT. This translates into CASSWTEGGTEAFF. The V and J genes are TRBV6-2 or TRBV6-3 and TRBJ1-1; no reliable D call. The length of the CDR3 is 14 residues. Trimming stripped 4 bases from V and 5 bases from J, with 14 bases between. CDR1 and CDR2 from the germline V gene are MNHEY and SVGEGT.

This clone has more than one count but fewer than ten. CDR3 nucleotides: TGTGCCAGCAGCCCACCCCGGGGACAGGGACTAACTGAAGCTTTCTTT. This codes for CASSPPRGQGLTEAFF. The chain employs TRBV7-9 and TRBJ1-1; 9 bases are shared with TRBD1. This CDR3 region has 16 residues. CDR1 SEHNR and CDR2 FQNEAQ come from the germline V gene (reference sequence). The V segment lost 5 bases and the J segment 5 bases; nucleotides outside the gene matches: 12. The entire variable domain, with the rest obtained from reference TRBV7-9 and TRBJ1-1, is as follows: DTGVSQNPRHKITKRGQNVTFRCDPISEHNRLYWYRQTLGQGPEFLTYFQNEAQLEKSRLLSDRFSAERPKGSFSTLEIQRTEQGDSAMYLCASSPPRGQGLTEAFFGQGTRLTVV.

The V gene is TRBV4-3, the J gene TRBJ1-1; TRBD1 agrees at 7 bases. Germline V gene lookup returns CDR1 LGHNA and CDR2 YSLEER. The V segment lost 1 base and the J segment 3 bases; nucleotides outside the gene matches: 5. This CDR3 region has 15 residues. CDR3 nucleotides: TGCGCCAGCAGCCAAGGGACAGGCTCTCACACTGAAGCTTTCTTT. Encoded protein: CASSQGTGSHTEAFF.

This rearrangement joins TRBV10-3 to TRBJ2-7; 10 bases match TRBD1. This CDR3 spans 14 amino acids. From germline, CDR1 is ENHRY and CDR2 SYGVKD. With 7 bases clipped from V and 5 bases from J, the junction kept 8 bases outside the gene matches. Here the CDR3 DNA reads TGTGCCATCACCACCGGGACAGGGGTGGACGAGCAGTACTTC. Its protein product is CAITTGTGVDEQYF.

This chain joins TRBV28 and TRBJ2-7; TRBD2 matches 10 bases. This CDR3 has 13 residues. Germline V gives CDR1 MDHEN, CDR2 SYDVKM. With 11 bases clipped from V and 7 bases from J, the junction kept 11 bases outside the gene matches. CDR3 region: CALAGAPRGEQYF. As DNA, the CDR3 is TGTGCCCTAGCGGGGGCCCCTCGGGGAGAGCAGTACTTC.

The rearrangement joins TRBV4-3 to TRBJ2-3, with 8 bases fitting TRBD2. The CDR3 totals 15 residues. V shed 4 bases, J shed 9 bases, and the junction held 12 bases outside the gene matches. Germline V CDR1 and CDR2: LGHNA, YSLEER. This CDR3 reads CASSLGGDGAGTQYF. DNA for the CDR3: TGCGCCAGCAGCCTCGGGGGGGACGGGGCAGGCACGCAGTATTTT.

This clone was observed a few times. This sequence joins TRBV7-2 and TRBJ2-2; D is perhaps TRBD1 (6 bases). The CDR3 is made up of 15 amino acids. V shed 5 bases and J shed 2 bases, with 12 bases lying between them. The germline V gene has CDR1 SGHTA and CDR2 FQGNSA. The DNA for the CDR3 is TGTGCCAGCAGCCGGACAGCCGGAAACACCGGGGAGCTGTTTTTT. This encodes CASSRTAGNTGELFF.

The CDR3 coding sequence is TGTGCCAGCAGGCGGGGGACTACTGGCTACGAGCAGTACTTC. It yields the protein CASRRGTTGYEQYF. This sequence joins TRBV5-6 and TRBJ2-7; 7 nucleotides agree with TRBD2. The germline V gene encodes CDR1 SGHDT and CDR2 YYEEEE. The CDR3 contains 14 residues. Unmatched junction bases numbered 8, after V lost 5 bases and J lost 3 bases.

The V call is TRBV6-2 or TRBV6-3, the J call TRBJ1-1; D gene ambiguous. Trimming cost V 0 bases and J 0 bases, with 14 bases left between them. CDR1 MNHEY and CDR2 SVGEGT come from the germline V gene. The CDR3 contains 17 residues. CDR3 region: CASSYSMVWRMNTEAFF. The CDR3 DNA is TGTGCCAGCAGTTACTCGATGGTTTGGAGAATGAACACTGAAGCTTTCTTT.

J is TRBJ1-2 and V is TRBV7-3, with 8 bases lining up with TRBD1. The CDR3 covers 16 residues. Looked up from germline, CDR1 is SGHTA and CDR2 is FQGTGA. After removal of 2 bases from V and 5 bases from J, the junction contained 10 bases not matched to a gene. CDR3 sequence: CASSLLPGTGQYGYTF. CDR3 nucleotides: TGTGCCAGCAGCTTATTACCCGGGACAGGCCAATATGGCTACACCTTC.

The chain recombines TRBV7-9 with TRBJ1-2; D is unclear. The CDR3 is made up of 13 amino acids. The germline V gene encodes CDR1 SEHNR and CDR2 FQNEAQ (reference sequence). Deletions cut 1 base from V and 5 bases from J, with 8 bases between. The CDR3 region is CASSLVQRYGYTF. The CDR3 nucleotides are TGTGCCAGCAGCTTAGTCCAGCGGTATGGCTACACCTTC.

J is TRBJ1-2 and V is TRBV19, with a weak D call TRBD1 (6 bases). The germline V and J ends were trimmed by 5 bases and 3 bases, with 10 bases remaining between them. The CDR3 has 13 residues. Germline V gene lookup returns CDR1 LNHDA and CDR2 SQIVND (reference sequence). As DNA, the CDR3 is TGTGCCAGTAGTGGCCAGGGGTACTATGGCTACACCTTC. This codes for CASSGQGYYGYTF. The full variable domain, completed using reference TRBV19 and TRBJ1-2, is DGGITQSPKYLFRKEGQNVTLSCEQNLNHDAMYWYRQDPGQGLRLIYYSQIVNDFQKGDIAEGYSVSREKKESFPLTVTSAQKNPTAFYLCASSGQGYYGYTFGSGTRLTVV.

This chain uses TRBV15 with TRBJ1-1, with D perhaps TRBD1 (6 bases). Trimming took off 0 bases at V and 8 bases at J, with 16 bases between the two ends. The CDR3 consists of 15 residues. Per the germline V gene, CDR1 is LNHNV and CDR2 is YYDKDF (reference sequence). The CDR3 protein is CATSRDQFQGTEAFF. CDR3 coding DNA: TGTGCCACCAGCAGAGATCAATTCCAGGGGACCGAAGCTTTCTTT. The whole variable domain, filled in from reference TRBV15 and TRBJ1-1, reads DAMVIQNPRYQVTQFGKPVTLSCSQTLNHNVMYWYQQKSSQAPKLLFHYYDKDFNNEADTPDNFQSRRPNTSFCFLDIRSPGLGDTAMYLCATSRDQFQGTEAFFGQGTRLTVV.

The J gene is TRBJ2-3, the V gene TRBV5-4; 7 nucleotides agree with TRBD2. The germline V gene has CDR1 SGHNT and CDR2 YYREEE (reference sequence). The CDR3 is made up of 16 amino acids. With 0 bases clipped from V and 2 bases from J, the junction kept 6 bases outside the gene matches. CDR3 sequence: CASSLVLSGDTDTQYF. The CDR3 nucleotides are TGTGCCAGCAGCTTGGTTTTAAGCGGGGACACAGATACGCAGTATTTT.

This sequence joins TRBV23-1 and TRBJ2-4; D possibly corresponds to TRBD1 (7 bases). TRBV23-1 falls under the ORF class, with uncertain function. The CDR3 runs 19 residues. V lost 6 bases and J 3 bases, leaving 27 bases between the germline ends. For the CDR3, the DNA is TGCGCCAGCAGCCCCTCCAAGCCCGTGGGGGGACAGAGCAAAAACATTCAGTACTTC. This gives the protein CASSPSKPVGGQSKNIQYF.

In DNA, the CDR3 is TGTGCCAGCAGCATGGCAGGGGTCAGCGAGCAGTACTTC. Amino acids: CASSMAGVSEQYF. J is TRBJ2-7 and V is TRBV5-4, with D tentatively TRBD1 (6 bases). The germline V gene encodes CDR1 SGHNT and CDR2 YYREEE (reference sequence). There are 13 residues in the CDR3. Trimming removed 4 bases from V and 6 bases from J, with 14 bases in between.